This entry lists 7 T cell receptor beta chains sequenced from one sample in a study of shared clonotypes between healthy human individuals. Data came from immunoSEQ multiplex PCR; TCRdb stores just in-frame clones and leaves some out. Counted here are about 660,000 clones, around 74% occurring once; the ten biggest clones make up approximately 1.6%. Sequencing was done on a sample of memory CD4+ T cells sorted from blood. Subset indicated: CD45RA-negative fraction. These receptors were obtained from a woman younger than 45 in good health.

This chain uses TRBV9 with TRBJ2-2, with a weak D call TRBD1 (6 bases). Germline CDR1 is SGDLS and CDR2 is YYNGEE. This CDR3 has 16 amino acids. The V gene lost 4 bases and the J gene lost 5 bases, with 18 bases spanning the gap. The CDR3 spells CASSPYADSSTGELFF. For the CDR3, the DNA is TGTGCCAGCAGCCCCTACGCGGACAGTTCAACCGGGGAGCTGTTTTTT.

Note on this clone: The likely explanation is a read error, given a far larger clone one base away. This same CDR3 is encoded by further DNA sequences in the sample. This chain uses TRBV19 with TRBJ1-5; D ambiguous. The V end was cut by 7 bases, the J end by 0 bases, with 7 bases between. This CDR3 is 13 amino acids long. CDR1 LNHDA and CDR2 SQIVND come from the germline V gene (reference sequence). The CDR3 here is CASTPYSNQPQHF. DNA of the CDR3: TGTGCCAGTACGCCGTATAGCAATCAGCCCCAGCATTTT.

Only a few counts were recorded for this clone. V gene TRBV7-9 combines with J gene TRBJ1-4; 9 positions agree with TRBD1. With V trimmed by 5 bases and J by 5 bases, 3 bases remained unmatched. This CDR3 has 14 residues. Looked up from germline, CDR1 is SEHNR and CDR2 is FQNEAQ (reference sequence). The CDR3 here is CASSTGQGNEKLFF. The CDR3 nucleotides read TGTGCCAGCAGCACTGGACAGGGGAATGAAAAACTGTTTTTT.

V gene TRBV28 combines with J gene TRBJ1-2; D call uncertain. The germline V gene encodes CDR1 MDHEN and CDR2 SYDVKM. The CDR3 runs 16 residues. Trimming removed 5 bases from V and 5 bases from J, with 21 bases in between. The CDR3 sequence is CASSIIDDRLRYGYTF. The CDR3, as DNA: TGTGCCAGCAGTATTATAGACGATCGCCTTAGGTATGGCTACACCTTC.

The chain is built from TRBV2 and TRBJ1-5, with 7 bases matching TRBD1. Unmatched junction bases numbered 9, after V lost 6 bases and J lost 7 bases. The length of the CDR3 is 14 residues. The germline V gene has CDR1 SNHLY and CDR2 FYNNEI. CDR3 DNA: TGTGCCAGCAGCGACAGGGATAATGGCCAGCCCCAGCATTTT. Its translation is CASSDRDNGQPQHF.

This chain links TRBV5-1 with TRBJ2-3, with 7 nucleotides matching TRBD2. Trimming cost V 0 bases and J 5 bases; bases outside gene matches: 18. The germline V gene encodes CDR1 SGHRS and CDR2 YFSETQ. The CDR3 runs to 19 residues. The CDR3 nucleotides read TGCGCCAGCAGCTTGGCCGAAAGACCCGGGAGCGCGGGAGTAGATACGCAGTATTTT. This translates into CASSLAERPGSAGVDTQYF.

The V gene is TRBV27, the J gene TRBJ1-1, with D tentatively TRBD1 (5 bases). Looked up from germline, CDR1 is MNHEY and CDR2 is SMNVEV (reference sequence). The CDR3 is 14 amino acids. V was trimmed by 4 bases and J by 0 bases, leaving 9 bases between them. For the CDR3, the DNA is TGTGCCAGCAGTTGGGGACGGTTGAACACTGAAGCTTTCTTT. It translates to CASSWGRLNTEAFF.